What follows are 11 T cell receptor beta chains derived from one specimen sequenced in a study of CD4 T cells in relation to SARS-CoV-2 and coronaviruses. CD4+ T cells from unexposed donors were obtained before the COVID-19 pandemic (2011-2018). Isolation of CD4+ T cells took place after about eleven days in culture. Their specific antigens are unknown. TCRdb's table, derived via immunoSEQ multiplex PCR, lists solely in-frame clones and lacks some. Of roughly 18,000 clones listed, approximately 80% were seen once; the top ten hold over 25%. The source material was CD4+ T cells from PBMCs, cultured in vitro. These receptors originate from a human donor in good health.

This chain connects TRBV30 to TRBJ2-3; no definite D call. CDR1 GTSNPN and CDR2 SVGIG come from the germline V gene (reference sequence). V dropped 0 bases and J dropped 0 bases, with 7 bases sitting between them. The CDR3 has 14 residues. CDR3 loop: CAWSVRGSTDTQYF. CDR3 bases: TGTGCCTGGAGTGTACGAGGTAGCACAGATACGCAGTATTTT.

The rearrangement joins TRBV5-1 to TRBJ2-1, with 7 bases fitting TRBD1. The CDR3 sequence is 14 residues long. V was pared by 3 bases and J by 7 bases, with 7 bases of the junction left unmatched. Looked up from germline, CDR1 is SGHRS and CDR2 is YFSETQ. The CDR3 loop is CASSWAGGQNEQFF. The DNA for the CDR3 is TGCGCCAGCAGCTGGGCAGGGGGTCAAAATGAGCAGTTCTTC.

This chain uses TRBV27 with TRBJ1-1; unclear D gene. Germline CDR1 MNHEY, CDR2 SMNVEV (reference sequence). The CDR3 runs 15 residues. V was trimmed by 4 bases and J by 5 bases, leaving 17 bases between them. CDR3 bases: TGTGCCAGCAGTTCGGCGGACCGACTAGGGACTGAAGCTTTCTTT. Translating it yields CASSSADRLGTEAFF.

The chain employs TRBV30 and TRBJ2-2, with a tentative D call TRBD1 (5 bases). The CDR3 is 14 amino acids. Germline V gene lookup returns CDR1 GTSNPN and CDR2 SVGIG (reference sequence). V was cut by 2 bases and J by 2 bases, with 9 bases left in between. Here the CDR3 DNA reads TGTGCCTGGAGTAGGCAGGGAAACACCGGGGAGCTGTTTTTT. Residues: CAWSRQGNTGELFF.

In nucleotides, the CDR3 is TGTGCCAGTACCCAGGGGACTAATGAAAAACTGTTTTTT. Translated: CASTQGTNEKLFF. The V call is TRBV19, the J call TRBJ1-4, with D perhaps TRBD1 (6 bases). V lost 7 bases and J 2 bases, leaving 8 bases between the germline ends. Germline values: CDR1 LNHDA, CDR2 SQIVND (reference sequence). The CDR3 totals 13 residues.

J is TRBJ2-7 and V is TRBV5-6; D could derive from TRBD1 or TRBD2 (5 bases each). Trimming took 4 bases from V and 1 from J, leaving 18 bases between them. Germline V gene sequence: CDR1 SGHDT, CDR2 YYEEEE. This CDR3 region has 16 residues. For the CDR3, the DNA is TGTGCCAGCAGCGCTGGCGTCGGGGCCCCATCCTACGAGCAGTACTTC. Its protein product is CASSAGVGAPSYEQYF.

This chain uses TRBV6-4 with TRBJ2-2; 8 nucleotides agree with TRBD2. CDR3 length: 15 residues. The germline CDR1 and CDR2 sequences are MRHNA and SNTAGT. The trim removed 4 bases at V and 5 bases at J, leaving 6 bases unmatched. CDR3 in amino acids: CASSGLAIPTGELFF. The CDR3 coding sequence is TGTGCCAGCAGTGGACTAGCGATACCAACCGGGGAGCTGTTTTTT.

This chain links TRBV10-3 with TRBJ2-7; D possibly corresponds to TRBD1 (6 bases). Trimming shortened V by 10 bases and J by 4 bases, and 17 bases separated the two germline ends. The germline gives CDR1 ENHRY, CDR2 SYGVKD. The CDR3 loop spans 13 amino acids. DNA of the CDR3: TGTGCCACCGGGGACAAAGGGGGTTACGAGCAGTACTTC. It encodes CATGDKGGYEQYF.

This sequence joins TRBV3-1 (or the pseudogene TRBV3-2) and TRBJ1-6, with no clear D. The V gene's germline CDR1 is LGHDT and CDR2 YNNKEL (reference sequence). Trimming took off 5 bases at V and 8 bases at J, with 7 bases between the two ends. The CDR3 totals 12 residues. CDR3 protein: CASSALYSPLHF. Written as DNA, the CDR3 is TGTGCCAGCAGCGCGCTATATTCACCCCTCCACTTT.

By its share, this clone is medium-sized. The gene calls are TRBV4-2 and TRBJ1-1; D possibly corresponds to TRBD1 (6 bases). Trimming took off 0 bases at V and 2 bases at J, with 13 bases between the two ends. Germline V lookup: CDR1 LGHNA, CDR2 YNFKEQ. The CDR3 runs to 16 residues. The CDR3 sequence is CASSQDPGQLNTEAFF. In DNA form, the CDR3 reads TGTGCCAGCAGCCAAGATCCCGGACAGCTAAACACTGAAGCTTTCTTT.

The CDR3 DNA reads TGTGCCAGCAGGGACCTACAGGGGAAAAGAAGAAACACCATATATTTT. This sequence encodes CASRDLQGKRRNTIYF. This sequence joins TRBV2 and TRBJ1-3, with 7 bases that match TRBD1. Germline V gene data show CDR1 as SNHLY and CDR2 as FYNNEI. The CDR3 covers 16 residues. The ends lost 6 bases at V and 5 bases at J; junction bases unmatched: 13.